These 25 T cell receptor beta chains share one sample of origin, sequenced in a study of T cells in tumors after PD-1 blockade. The table came from immunoSEQ multiplex PCR; TCRdb's copy has only in-frame clones and leaves some out. The data hold under 75,000 clones, with about 74% observed a single time. The source material was PBMCs, sampled after anti-PD-1 treatment. Every receptor here comes from a human donor with basal cell carcinoma.

The chain joins TRBV5-1 to TRBJ2-5; D not resolved. Trimming left V 5 bases short and J 2 bases short, with 7 bases between. CDR1 and CDR2 (germline): SGHRS, YFSETQ. CDR3 length: 12 residues. The CDR3 loop is CASSVEQETQYF. The CDR3 bases are TGCGCCAGCAGTGTGGAGCAAGAGACCCAGTACTTC.

This clone was recorded once. The V gene is TRBV13, the J gene TRBJ1-3; 10 bases fit TRBD1. Germline CDR1 reads PRHDT; CDR2 reads FYEKMQ (reference sequence). V lost 2 bases, J lost 4 bases, and 8 bases stayed unmatched. The CDR3 length is 17 residues. The CDR3 sequence is CASSLSHRDRGGNTIYF. Here the CDR3 DNA reads TGTGCCAGCAGCTTAAGCCATCGGGACAGGGGAGGAAACACCATATATTTT.

This sequence joins TRBV5-1 and TRBJ2-2, with 9 bases aligning to TRBD2. The junction had 9 bases not matched to a gene; V was cut back by 3 bases and J by 6 bases. Germline V CDR1 and CDR2: SGHRS, YFSETQ. This CDR3 is 16 amino acids long. The CDR3 reads CASSSGGGASSGELFF. Written as DNA, the CDR3 is TGCGCCAGCAGCTCAGGCGGGGGGGCGAGTTCCGGGGAGCTGTTTTTT.

This sequence joins TRBV5-1 and TRBJ1-4; 7 positions agree with TRBD1. The CDR3 spans 14 residues. V shed 5 bases and J 5 bases; nucleotides not matched to a gene: 6. Looked up from germline, CDR1 is SGHRS and CDR2 is YFSETQ. The CDR3 DNA is TGCGCCAGCAGTAACACAGGGGAAAATGAAAAACTGTTTTTT. Translation: CASSNTGENEKLFF.

The gene calls are TRBV7-2 and TRBJ2-7; D may be TRBD2 (7 bases). V lost 5 bases to trimming and J lost 2 bases, with 13 bases between them. The CDR3 loop spans 14 amino acids. Per germline, CDR1 SGHTA and CDR2 FQGNSA. The CDR3 here is CASSVQGGAYEQYF. CDR3 bases: TGTGCCAGCAGCGTCCAAGGGGGGGCCTACGAGCAGTACTTC.

This clone was detected once. The chain combines TRBV5-1 with TRBJ2-3; no clear D gene. Germline V gene lookup returns CDR1 SGHRS and CDR2 YFSETQ. Trimming stripped 4 bases from V and 1 base from J, with 10 bases between. The CDR3 is 14 amino acids. The CDR3: CASSTVPGTDTQYF. In DNA, the CDR3 is TGCGCCAGCAGCACTGTACCGGGCACAGATACGCAGTATTTT.

The chain combines TRBV6-5 with TRBJ2-1; D is perhaps TRBD1 (6 bases). Germline CDR1 is MNHEY and CDR2 is SVGAGI. Trimming left V 5 bases short and J 8 bases short, with 10 bases between. CDR3 size: 12 residues. Here the CDR3 DNA reads TGTGCCAGCAGTCTAAACAGGGATGAGCAGTTCTTC. Translated: CASSLNRDEQFF.

The table lists this clone with a count of one. The genes are TRBV3-1 (or the pseudogene TRBV3-2) and TRBJ2-3; 9 nucleotides match TRBD2. J gave up 4 bases and V 1 base, and 9 bases lay outside the gene matches. This CDR3 region has 17 residues. Germline V gene sequence: CDR1 LGHDT, CDR2 YNNKEL (reference sequence). Here the CDR3 reads CASSQGTRGGLSDTQYF. CDR3 nucleotides: TGTGCCAGCAGCCAAGGGACGCGGGGGGGTCTATCAGATACGCAGTATTTT.

The chain couples TRBV5-4 to TRBJ2-7; TRBD1 aligns across 9 bases. The CDR3 spans 14 residues. Trimming took 4 bases from V and 7 from J; bases not matched to a gene: 9. The germline V gene encodes CDR1 SGHNT and CDR2 YYREEE (reference sequence). CDR3 coding DNA: TGTGCCAGCAGCGCTCAACAGGGGGCACAGGAGCAGTACTTC. Its protein is CASSAQQGAQEQYF.

The CDR3 spells CASSYSEGSVNEQYF. CDR3 coding DNA: TGTGCCAGCAGTTACTCAGAGGGGAGTGTGAACGAGCAGTACTTC. The chain recombines TRBV6-5 with TRBJ2-7; D might be TRBD1 or TRBD2, each matching 5 bases. V was clipped by 0 bases and J by 5 bases, with 14 bases between them. Germline CDR1 and CDR2: MNHEY and SVGAGI. This CDR3 contains 15 residues.

This clone was picked up a small number of times. The V call is TRBV7-9, the J call TRBJ2-7; 7 bases match TRBD2. The CDR3 is 13 residues long. Germline V gives CDR1 SEHNR, CDR2 FQNEAQ (reference sequence). V dropped 5 bases and J dropped 4; count of bases not matched to a gene: 5. For the CDR3, the DNA is TGTGCCAGCAGCGCGGGGGACGGATACGAGCAGTACTTC. Translating it yields CASSAGDGYEQYF.

This chain uses TRBV2 with TRBJ2-1; the D gene is possibly TRBD1 (6 bases). Germline CDR1 and CDR2: SNHLY and FYNNEI. Trimming left V 6 bases short and J 2 bases short, with 11 bases between. The CDR3 is 14 residues long. The CDR3 region has the DNA TGTGCCAGCAGCCGACAGGCCACCTACAATGAGCAGTTCTTC. Its translation is CASSRQATYNEQFF.

The chain employs TRBV2 and TRBJ1-5; possibly TRBD1 for D (5 bases). V lost 3 bases and J lost 1, with 16 bases in between. CDR1 is SNHLY, CDR2 FYNNEI, per germline. CDR3 size: 17 residues. CDR3 nucleotides: TGTGCCAGCAGTGAGGGGCAGGAAGGGAACAGCAATCAGCCCCAGCATTTT. The encoded protein is CASSEGQEGNSNQPQHF.

The chain links TRBV2 to TRBJ2-5; possibly TRBD1 for D (5 bases). The CDR3 has 13 residues. Germline V gene data show CDR1 as SNHLY and CDR2 as FYNNEI. V was trimmed by 7 bases and J by 0 bases, leaving 9 bases between them. The DNA of the CDR3 is TGTGCCAGCACTGGGGCTAACCAAGAGACCCAGTACTTC. Residues: CASTGANQETQYF.

This clone has a handful of counts. The genes are TRBV4-1 and TRBJ1-3, with 11 bases identical to TRBD1. After removal of 5 bases from V and 5 bases from J, the junction contained 5 bases not matched to a gene. This CDR3 comprises 15 residues. The germline V gene encodes CDR1 MGHRA and CDR2 YSYEKL. The CDR3: CASSLGQGDRNTIYF. In DNA form, the CDR3 reads TGCGCCAGCAGCTTGGGACAGGGGGATCGAAACACCATATATTTT.

The chain couples TRBV6-4 to TRBJ2-1; TRBD2 matches 9 bases. With V trimmed by 4 bases and J by 2 bases, 3 bases remained unmatched. The CDR3 sequence is 15 residues long. CDR1 is MRHNA and CDR2 is SNTAGT in the germline V gene. The CDR3 DNA is TGTGCCAGCAGTGCAGCGGGGGGTGCCTACAATGAGCAGTTCTTC. Its protein product is CASSAAGGAYNEQFF.

The chain carries TRBV6-5 and TRBJ2-1, with 7 bases fitting TRBD2. V lost 6 bases to trimming and J lost 0 bases; unmatched junction nucleotides: 5. CDR1 is MNHEY and CDR2 is SVGAGI in the germline V gene. CDR3 length: 15 amino acids. This chain's CDR3 is CASRLGGSSYNEQFF. DNA for the CDR3: TGTGCCAGCAGACTCGGGGGGAGCTCCTACAATGAGCAGTTCTTC.

The chain couples TRBV5-5 to TRBJ2-5, with 9 nucleotides matching TRBD1. Losses at the gene ends were 1 base for V and 3 bases for J; bases not matched to a gene: 13. The CDR3 spans 18 residues. Germline CDR1 is SGHKS and CDR2 is YYEKEE (reference sequence). In DNA, the CDR3 is TGTGCCAGCAGCTTGCGGACCCCGGGACAGGGCCAGGAAGAGACCCAGTACTTC. It specifies CASSLRTPGQGQEETQYF. The variable domain in full, with the rest retrieved from reference TRBV5-5 and TRBJ2-5, is DAGVTQSPTHLIKTRGQQVTLRCSPISGHKSVSWYQQVLGQGPQFIFQYYEKEERGRGNFPDRFSARQFPNYSSELNVNALLLGDSALYLCASSLRTPGQGQEETQYFGPGTRLLVL.

The chain employs TRBV20-1 and TRBJ2-5; the match to TRBD2 covers 14 bases. The germline CDR1 and CDR2 sequences are DFQATT and SNEGSKA (reference sequence). The CDR3 runs to 19 residues. The V segment lost 6 bases and the J segment 8 bases; nucleotides outside the gene matches: 23. CDR3 coding DNA: TGCAGTGCAAGTACCGGGACTAGCGGGGGCCTCCGGGTCTCAGATACCCAGTACTTC. This translates into CSASTGTSGGLRVSDTQYF.

A note on this clone: Relative to the germline gene, one junction end is altered; a read error may explain this. The V gene is TRBV3-1 (or the pseudogene TRBV3-2), the J gene TRBJ2-2, with 8 bases aligning to TRBD1. The CDR3 length is 15 residues. The germline V gene has CDR1 LGHDT and CDR2 YNNKEL (reference sequence). CDR3 in amino acids: CASSYRDRTSGELFF. DNA for the CDR3: TGTGCCAGCAGCTACCGGGACAGGACCTCCGGAGAGCTGTTTTTT.

The chain joins TRBV6-4 to TRBJ2-6; D is unresolved. The CDR3 sequence is 14 residues long. Trimming took off 5 bases at V and 3 bases at J, with 8 bases between the two ends. Germline loops: CDR1 MRHNA, CDR2 SNTAGT. Written as DNA, the CDR3 is TGTGCCAGCAGTTCGACCCTTGGGGCCAACGTCCTGACTTTC. Translated, it gives CASSSTLGANVLTF.

The genes are TRBV28 and TRBJ2-7, with D perhaps matching TRBD1 (6 bases). The germline CDR1 and CDR2 sequences are MDHEN and SYDVKM. Deletions cut 4 bases from V and 1 base from J, with 17 bases between. The CDR3 covers 16 residues. CDR3 in DNA: TGTGCCAGCAGTTCGGTCCAGGGGCACCCTTCCTACGAGCAGTACTTC. Amino acids: CASSSVQGHPSYEQYF.

The chain couples TRBV7-2 to TRBJ2-5; 8 bases match TRBD2. Unmatched junction bases numbered 7, after V lost 5 bases and J lost 5 bases. CDR3 length: 14 amino acids. Germline V lookup: CDR1 SGHTA, CDR2 FQGNSA. This CDR3 is CASSPGLVGETQYF. CDR3 coding DNA: TGTGCCAGCAGCCCGGGACTAGTGGGGGAGACCCAGTACTTC.

The chain uses TRBV4-1 and TRBJ1-2; 8 nucleotides line up with TRBD1. In germline, CDR1 is MGHRA, CDR2 YSYEKL. The CDR3 length is 14 residues. V was pared by 3 bases and J by 2 bases, with 2 bases of the junction left unmatched. As DNA, the CDR3 is TGCGCCAGCAGCCAGGCAGGGGGCAACTATGGCTACACCTTC. Amino acid sequence: CASSQAGGNYGYTF.

The gene calls are TRBV19 and TRBJ2-7, with 7 bases aligning to TRBD2. CDR3 size: 14 residues. Germline V lookup: CDR1 LNHDA, CDR2 SQIVND (reference sequence). The junction had 4 bases not matched to a gene; V was cut back by 3 bases and J by 2 bases. For the CDR3, the DNA is TGTGCCAGTAGTATGTATGGGGGGGCCTACGAGCAGTACTTC. Protein: CASSMYGGAYEQYF.